This TCR beta chain derives from a study of blood T cell repertoires in COVID-19. V lost 2 bases, J lost 2 bases, and 13 bases lay in between. CDR3 length: 15 residues. Germline CDR1 is MNHNY and CDR2 is SVGAGI (reference sequence). TCRdb's table, derived via immunoSEQ multiplex PCR, lists solely in-frame clones and lacks some. The table records about 120,000 clones, 75% to 85% of them present only once. The receptor was derived from a man aged 40-49 years with active or convalescent COVID-19. The chain employs TRBV6-6 and TRBJ2-7; TRBD1 might be the D (5 bases). Source material: peripheral blood. CDR3 DNA: TGTGCCAGCAGTTACGACGTCAGGGTCCCCTACGAGCAGTACTTC. This encodes CASSYDVRVPYEQYF.